Reported below is one T cell receptor (beta chain). Its antigen remains unknown. These data are taken from a study of Ad26.COV2.S vaccination and SARS-CoV-2 variants. Study in general: The trial was COV1001 and the donor's arm was Ad26.COV2.S. Findings and caveats of the study: Recipients of either vaccine or placebo displayed similar breadth of non-spike TCRs.

Treatment noted: some 19 received Ad26.COV2.S at low or high dose, single or two shots; 5 received placebo; per-sample allocation not given. Collection of samples fell on day 63 after the first vaccine or placebo injection. Sequencing used immunoSEQ multiplex PCR; TCRdb keeps in-frame clones, though not all of them. The data hold approximately 460,000 clones, with about nine tenths observed a single time. Trimming cost V 4 bases and J 5 bases, with 17 bases left between them. CDR3 length: 15 residues. The germline CDR1 and CDR2 sequences are MGHRA and YSYEKL. The genes are TRBV4-1 and TRBJ2-5; D unresolved. Material: peripheral blood, obtained in a trial of Ad26.COV2.S vaccine versus placebo. The TCR comes from a person aged 18-65 years who received the Ad26.COV2.S COVID-19 vaccine or a placebo. CDR3 sequence (DNA): TGCGCCAGCAGCCCACTTTTTTATACGAGGGAGACCCAGTACTTC. Protein product: CASSPLFYTRETQYF.